The clone carrying this T cell receptor beta chain has more than one count but fewer than ten. Its antigen remains unknown. TCRdb itself ran the reads through MiXCR, one entry per CDR3 protein. The table lists some 200,000 distinct CDR3 sequences, roughly 34% of them singletons. These data come from a study of T cell repertoires in cytomegalovirus infection. General study results and limits: Across the ex vivo response, the dominant clonotypes were HLA-C-restricted CMV-specific TCR beta clonotypes. Accumulated public TCR beta family frequency recognized individuals carrying CMV together with the relevant HLA.

This clonotype originated in a human donor in good health (CMV status not recorded). Some clones in this sample may be carry-over from other donors' samples. The sequences come from CD8+ T cells from cultured PBMCs, collected from culture after CMV antigen stimulation.

CDR3 DNA sequence: TGTGCCAGCAGCTTGGACAGGGTAGCCACCGGGGAGCTGTTTTTT. The encoded protein is CASSLDRVATGELFF. The chain recombines TRBV11-2 with TRBJ2-2, with 8 bases fitting TRBD1. The CDR3 has 15 residues. With 3 bases clipped from V and 4 bases from J, the junction kept 4 bases outside the gene matches. Germline CDR1 reads SGHAT; CDR2 reads FQNNGV.